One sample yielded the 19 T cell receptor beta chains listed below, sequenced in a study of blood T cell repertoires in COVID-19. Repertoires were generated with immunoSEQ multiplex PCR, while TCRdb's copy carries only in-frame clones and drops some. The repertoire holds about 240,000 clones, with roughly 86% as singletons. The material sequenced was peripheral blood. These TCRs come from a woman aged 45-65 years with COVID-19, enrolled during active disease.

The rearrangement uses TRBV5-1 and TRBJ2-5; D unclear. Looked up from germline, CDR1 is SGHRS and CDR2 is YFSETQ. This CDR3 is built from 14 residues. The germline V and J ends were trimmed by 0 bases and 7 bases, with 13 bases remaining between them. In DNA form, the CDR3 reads TGCGCCAGCAGCTTGGGTCCATCAGAGGTGACCCAGTACTTC. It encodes CASSLGPSEVTQYF.

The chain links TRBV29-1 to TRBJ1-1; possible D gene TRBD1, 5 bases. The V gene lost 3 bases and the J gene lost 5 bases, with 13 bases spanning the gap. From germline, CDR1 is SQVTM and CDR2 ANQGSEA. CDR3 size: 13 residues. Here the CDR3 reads CSVDVGGFTEAFF. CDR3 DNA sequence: TGCAGCGTTGATGTTGGGGGGTTTACTGAAGCTTTCTTT.

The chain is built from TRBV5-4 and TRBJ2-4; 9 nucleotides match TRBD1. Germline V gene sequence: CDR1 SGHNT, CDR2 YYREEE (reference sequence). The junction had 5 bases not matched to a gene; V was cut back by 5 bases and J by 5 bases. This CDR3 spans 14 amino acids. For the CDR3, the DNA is TGTGCCAGCAGTCCTCGGACAGGGGAAAACATTCAGTACTTC. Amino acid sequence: CASSPRTGENIQYF.

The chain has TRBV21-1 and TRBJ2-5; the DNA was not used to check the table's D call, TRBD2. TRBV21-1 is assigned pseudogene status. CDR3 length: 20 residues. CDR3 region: CASSKPPGGGSSGGTETQYF. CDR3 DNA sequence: TGTGCCAGCAGCAAACCCCCCGGGGGGGGGTCTAGCGGGGGCACAGAGACCCAGTACTTC.

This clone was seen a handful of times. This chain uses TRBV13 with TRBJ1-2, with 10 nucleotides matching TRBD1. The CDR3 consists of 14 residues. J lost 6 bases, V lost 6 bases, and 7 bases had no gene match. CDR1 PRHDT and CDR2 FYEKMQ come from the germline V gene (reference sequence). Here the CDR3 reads CASRSPGQGNGYTF. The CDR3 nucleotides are TGTGCCAGCAGGTCCCCGGGACAGGGGAATGGCTACACCTTC.

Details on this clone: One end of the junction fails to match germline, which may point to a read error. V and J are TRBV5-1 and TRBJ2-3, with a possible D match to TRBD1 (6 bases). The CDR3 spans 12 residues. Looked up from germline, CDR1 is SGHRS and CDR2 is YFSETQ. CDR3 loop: CASSSDPARGEF. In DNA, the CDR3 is TGCGCCAGCAGCTCAGACCCAGCCAGGGGAGAATTT.

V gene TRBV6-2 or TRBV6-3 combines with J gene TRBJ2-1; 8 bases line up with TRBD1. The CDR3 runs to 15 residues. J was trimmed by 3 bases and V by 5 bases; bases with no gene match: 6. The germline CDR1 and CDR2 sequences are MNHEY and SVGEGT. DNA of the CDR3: TGTGCCAGCAGTCTAGCAGGGGGCCTCTACAATGAGCAGTTCTTC. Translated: CASSLAGGLYNEQFF.

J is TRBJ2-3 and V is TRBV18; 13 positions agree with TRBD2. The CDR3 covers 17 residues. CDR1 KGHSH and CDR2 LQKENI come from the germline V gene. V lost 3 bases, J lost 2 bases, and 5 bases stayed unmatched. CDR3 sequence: CASSPGTSGASTDTQYF. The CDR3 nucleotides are TGTGCCAGCTCACCGGGGACTAGCGGGGCATCCACAGATACGCAGTATTTT.

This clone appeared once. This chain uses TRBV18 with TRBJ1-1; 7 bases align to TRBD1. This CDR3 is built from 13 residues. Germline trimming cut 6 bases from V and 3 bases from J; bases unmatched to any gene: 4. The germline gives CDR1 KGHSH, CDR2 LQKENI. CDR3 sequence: CASSRDRDTEAFF. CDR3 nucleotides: TGTGCCAGCTCCCGCGACAGGGACACTGAAGCTTTCTTT.

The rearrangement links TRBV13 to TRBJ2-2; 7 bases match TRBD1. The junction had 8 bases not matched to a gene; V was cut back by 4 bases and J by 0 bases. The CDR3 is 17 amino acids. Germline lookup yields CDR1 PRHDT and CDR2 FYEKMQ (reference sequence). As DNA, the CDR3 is TGTGCCAGCAGCTCTCTAACCGGGACAGCGAACACCGGGGAGCTGTTTTTT. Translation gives CASSSLTGTANTGELFF.

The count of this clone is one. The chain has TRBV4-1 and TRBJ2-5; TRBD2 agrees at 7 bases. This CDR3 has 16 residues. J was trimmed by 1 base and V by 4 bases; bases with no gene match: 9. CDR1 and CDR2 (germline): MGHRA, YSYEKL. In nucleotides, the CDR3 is TGCGCCAGCAGCCTGTCAGGGAGGGGTTTCCAAGAGACCCAGTACTTC. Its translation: CASSLSGRGFQETQYF.

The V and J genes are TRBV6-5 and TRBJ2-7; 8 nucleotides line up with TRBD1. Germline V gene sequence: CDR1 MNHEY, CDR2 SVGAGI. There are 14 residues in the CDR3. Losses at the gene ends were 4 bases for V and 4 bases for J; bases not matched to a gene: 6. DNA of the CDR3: TGTGCCAGCAGTTCACAGGGGGGAATATACGAGCAGTACGTC. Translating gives CASSSQGGIYEQYV.

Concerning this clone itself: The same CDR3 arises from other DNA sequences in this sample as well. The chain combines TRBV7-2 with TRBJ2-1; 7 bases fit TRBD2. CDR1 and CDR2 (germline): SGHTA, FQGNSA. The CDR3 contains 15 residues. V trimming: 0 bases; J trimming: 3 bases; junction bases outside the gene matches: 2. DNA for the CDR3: TGTGCCAGCAGCTTAGCGGGGGGGTACTACAATGAGCAGTTCTTC. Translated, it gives CASSLAGGYYNEQFF. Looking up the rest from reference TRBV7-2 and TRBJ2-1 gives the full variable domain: GAGVSQSPSNKVTEKGKDVELRCDPISGHTALYWYRQSLGQGLEFLIYFQGNSAPDKSGLPSDRFSAERTGGSVSTLTIQRTQQEDSAVYLCASSLAGGYYNEQFFGPGTRLTVL.

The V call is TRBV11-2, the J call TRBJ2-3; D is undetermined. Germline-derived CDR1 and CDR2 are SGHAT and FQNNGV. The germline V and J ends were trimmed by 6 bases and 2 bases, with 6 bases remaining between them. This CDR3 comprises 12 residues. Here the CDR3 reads CASRHNTDTQYF. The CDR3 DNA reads TGTGCCAGCAGACACAACACAGATACGCAGTATTTT.

The CDR3 region is CSVARQYNEKLFF. CDR3 DNA: TGCAGCGTTGCGAGACAGTATAATGAAAAACTGTTTTTT. The chain joins TRBV29-1 to TRBJ1-4; D is perhaps TRBD1 (5 bases). Germline assignment: CDR1 SQVTM and CDR2 ANQGSEA. This CDR3 contains 13 residues. Trimming took 4 bases from V and 4 from J, leaving 10 bases between them. Variable domain in full (rest from reference TRBV29-1 and TRBJ1-4): SAVISQKPSRDICQRGTSLTIQCQVDSQVTMMFWYRQQPGQSLTLIATANQGSEATYESGFVIDKFPISRPNLTFSTLTVSNMSPEDSSIYLCSVARQYNEKLFFGSGTQLSVL.

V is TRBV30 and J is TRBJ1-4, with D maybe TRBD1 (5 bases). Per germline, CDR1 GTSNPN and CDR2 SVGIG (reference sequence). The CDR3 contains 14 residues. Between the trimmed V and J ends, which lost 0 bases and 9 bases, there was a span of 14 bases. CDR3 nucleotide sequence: TGTGCCTGGAGTGTAATAGGGGTTGGGAAAAAACTGTTTTTT. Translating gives CAWSVIGVGKKLFF.

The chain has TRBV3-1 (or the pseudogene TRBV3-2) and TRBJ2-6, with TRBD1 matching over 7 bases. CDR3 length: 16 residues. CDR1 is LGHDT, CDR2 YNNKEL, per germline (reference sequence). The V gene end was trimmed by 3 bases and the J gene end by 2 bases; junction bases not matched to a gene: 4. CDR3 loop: CASSQRTGAGANVLTF. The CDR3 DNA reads TGTGCCAGCAGCCAGCGTACAGGGGCTGGGGCCAACGTCCTGACTTTC.

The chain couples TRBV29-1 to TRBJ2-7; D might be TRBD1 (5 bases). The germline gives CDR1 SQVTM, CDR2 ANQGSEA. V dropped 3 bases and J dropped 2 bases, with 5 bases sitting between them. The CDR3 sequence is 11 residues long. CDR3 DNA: TGCAGCGTTGAGACAGCCTACGAGCAGTACTTC. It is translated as CSVETAYEQYF.

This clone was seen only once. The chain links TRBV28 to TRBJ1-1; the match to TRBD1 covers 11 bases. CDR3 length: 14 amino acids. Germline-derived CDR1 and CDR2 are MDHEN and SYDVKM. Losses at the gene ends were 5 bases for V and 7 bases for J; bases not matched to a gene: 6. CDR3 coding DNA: TGTGCCAGCAGTGGGGACAGGGGGGGCTTTGAAGCTTTCTTT. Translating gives CASSGDRGGFEAFF. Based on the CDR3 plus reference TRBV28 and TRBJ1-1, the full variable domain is DVKVTQSSRYLVKRTGEKVFLECVQDMDHENMFWYRQDPGLGLRLIYFSYDVKMKEKGDIPEGYSVSREKKERFSLILESASTNQTSMYLCASSGDRGGFEAFFGQGTRLTVV.